This T cell receptor (beta chain) was documented in a study of blood T cell repertoires in COVID-19. About the research overall: Some COVID-19 samples were acute and others convalescent; all came from the United States, Italy and Spain.

Trimming cost V 2 bases and J 3 bases; bases outside gene matches: 6. Germline-derived CDR1 and CDR2 are MNHEY and SVGAGI. The CDR3 extends over 15 amino acids. Authors' data handling: Amplifying reference gene primers gave estimates of nucleated cell counts. The protocol was immunoSEQ multiplex PCR, while the TCRdb copy is restricted to in-frame clones and leaves out a portion. That table gives V, J and clone size, and the DNA gave D and trimming. Among approximately 200,000 clones, approximately 84% were seen once, and the ten largest hold 2.5% to 3.5%. The study assigned cohorts using participant-reported clinical history.

This TCR derives from a woman in her twenties or thirties who had recovered from COVID-19. The sample taken for sequencing was PBMCs or T cells enriched from blood (not recorded which). The chain joins TRBV6-5 to TRBJ1-1; 7 nucleotides line up with TRBD1. The CDR3 DNA reads as TGTGCCAGCAGTTACAACAGGGGAGCTGACACTGAAGCTTTCTTT. It codes for CASSYNRGADTEAFF.